This T cell receptor (beta chain) came from a study of CD8 T cells in ankylosing spondylitis. Study outcomes and limitations: Significant enrichment of disease-linked clones was reported in matched ankylosing spondylitis synovial fluid. What appeared characteristic of ankylosing spondylitis blood was a TCR beta motif of eight highly homologous variants.

TCRdb itself ran the 5' RACE reads through MiXCR, one entry per CDR3 protein. The sample holds fewer than 750,000 distinct CDR3 sequences, 15% to 20% seen once. Deletions cut 8 bases from V and 7 bases from J, with 9 bases between. Germline-derived CDR1 and CDR2 are MNHNY and SVGAGI (reference sequence). This CDR3 is built from 11 residues. In regard to this clonotype: Its antigen is undetermined.

This chain links TRBV6-6 with TRBJ2-1; D gene ambiguous. Source material: blood, either unsorted or a sorted T cell fraction (not recorded which). The sequence derives from a male donor with ankylosing spondylitis. DNA of the CDR3: TGTGCCAGCTTGCACTTGAATGAGCAGTTCTTC. Its translation: CASLHLNEQFF.